Presented here are 28 T cell receptor beta chains from one specimen sequenced in a study of OX40 agonist ivuxolimab in advanced cancers. Libraries were prepared by immunoSEQ multiplex PCR; TCRdb keeps only in-frame clonotypes and omits some of them. The sample yields roughly 67,000 clones, approximately 82% seen once. The source was CD4+ or CD8+ T cells sorted from blood, collected in a trial of the OX40 agonist ivuxolimab. These receptors all stem from an adult with an advanced solid tumor such as melanoma, head and neck, liver or kidney cancer.

The chain is built from TRBV19 and TRBJ2-1; 14 bases line up with TRBD2. The CDR3 loop spans 17 amino acids. J was trimmed by 5 bases and V by 7 bases; bases with no gene match: 10. The germline CDR1 and CDR2 sequences are LNHDA and SQIVND (reference sequence). The CDR3 sequence: CASTSTRGLAGDNEQFF. The CDR3 DNA is TGTGCCAGTACCAGTACCCGGGGACTAGCGGGAGACAATGAGCAGTTCTTC.

This clone showed up just once. The chain joins TRBV7-9 to TRBJ2-7; D not resolved. V lost 9 bases and J 1 base, leaving 7 bases between the germline ends. Germline lookup yields CDR1 SEHNR and CDR2 FQNEAQ (reference sequence). This CDR3 contains 11 residues. CDR3 in amino acids: CASGRSYEQYF. CDR3 in DNA: TGTGCCAGTGGACGGTCCTACGAGCAGTACTTC.

V and J are TRBV6-5 and TRBJ1-1, with unresolved D. CDR1 and CDR2 (germline): MNHEY, SVGAGI. The CDR3 has 12 residues. V shed 7 bases and J shed 7 bases, with 13 bases lying between them. CDR3 DNA sequence: TGTGCCAGCATTCCGGACGGGAGTGAAGCTTTCTTT. Its translation is CASIPDGSEAFF.

This clone was seen a single time. In nucleotides, the CDR3 is TGTGCCGTTAATCCGGGACTAGGCTCGGGGGCCCAGTACTTC. Translation gives CAVNPGLGSGAQYF. The chain links TRBV19 to TRBJ2-5; 8 bases match TRBD2. This CDR3 contains 14 residues. In germline, CDR1 is LNHDA, CDR2 SQIVND (reference sequence). The V segment lost 11 bases and the J segment 9 bases; nucleotides outside the gene matches: 17. Using reference TRBV19 and TRBJ2-5 for the parts outside the CDR3, the full variable domain is DGGITQSPKYLFRKEGQNVTLSCEQNLNHDAMYWYRQDPGQGLRLIYYSQIVNDFQKGDIAEGYSVSREKKESFPLTVTSAQKNPTAFYLCAVNPGLGSGAQYFGPGTRLLVL.

Only a few counts were recorded for this clone. This chain uses TRBV4-2 with TRBJ2-5, with 9 positions matching TRBD2. The CDR3 consists of 17 residues. Germline CDR1 is LGHNA and CDR2 is YNFKEQ. V was pared by 0 bases and J by 3 bases, with 8 bases of the junction left unmatched. Here the CDR3 DNA reads TGTGCCAGCAGCCAAGATAGGAGATTAGCGGGAGAAGAGACCCAGTACTTC. It yields the protein CASSQDRRLAGEETQYF.

The chain couples TRBV7-2 to TRBJ2-7, with 8 bases that match TRBD2. The trim removed 5 bases at V and 3 bases at J, leaving 15 bases unmatched. The CDR3 loop spans 17 amino acids. Germline V CDR1 and CDR2: SGHTA, FQGNSA. In DNA, the CDR3 is TGTGCCAGCAGCCCCACGAGCGGGAGCGACAATTACTACGAGCAGTACTTC. Translating gives CASSPTSGSDNYYEQYF.

CDR3 bases: TGCGCCAGCAGCGCTTCATGGGGGAACGACAAGCGGGATACGCAGTATTTT. Its translation is CASSASWGNDKRDTQYF. The chain uses TRBV5-1 and TRBJ2-3, with D perhaps being TRBD1 or TRBD2 (5 bases each). Germline values: CDR1 SGHRS, CDR2 YFSETQ. CDR3 length: 17 amino acids. The V end lost 4 bases, the J end lost 6 bases, and 24 bases lay between the germline ends. Full variable domain (missing parts from reference TRBV5-1 and TRBJ2-3): KAGVTQTPRYLIKTRGQQVTLSCSPISGHRSVSWYQQTPGQGLQFLFEYFSETQRNKGNFPGRFSGRQFSNSRSEMNVSTLELGDSALYLCASSASWGNDKRDTQYFGPGTRLTVL.

The gene calls are TRBV9 and TRBJ2-7; the match to TRBD2 covers 7 bases. J lost 9 bases, V lost 3 bases, and 12 bases had no gene match. This CDR3 comprises 14 residues. In germline, CDR1 is SGDLS, CDR2 YYNGEE. CDR3 in DNA: TGTGCCAGCAGCGGTGGGGGTCCCCGGGAGGTGCAGTACTTC. It encodes CASSGGGPREVQYF.

This clone came up a few times. The chain couples TRBV9 to TRBJ1-2; the D gene is possibly TRBD1 (6 bases). Trimming left V 0 bases short and J 5 bases short, with 11 bases between. Germline CDR1 is SGDLS and CDR2 is YYNGEE. This CDR3 region has 14 residues. This CDR3 is CASSVGQAGYGYTF. Written as DNA, the CDR3 is TGTGCCAGCAGCGTAGGACAGGCGGGGTATGGCTACACCTTC.

This chain uses TRBV5-1 with TRBJ2-3; D possibly corresponds to TRBD1 (5 bases). CDR1 and CDR2 (germline): SGHRS, YFSETQ. The CDR3 has 17 residues. V was pared by 0 bases and J by 3 bases, with 17 bases between. The CDR3 coding sequence is TGCGCCAGCAGCTTGGCCTCAACAGGTGGGGCGACAGATACGCAGTATTTT. Its protein product is CASSLASTGGATDTQYF.

V usage is TRBV6-4 and J usage is TRBJ2-3; possible D gene TRBD1, 7 bases. The CDR3 runs 15 residues. V lost 3 bases to trimming and J lost 0 bases, with 10 bases between them. The germline V gene has CDR1 MRHNA and CDR2 SNTAGT. This CDR3 reads CASSEQGTSTDTQYF. The CDR3 coding sequence is TGTGCCAGCAGTGAACAGGGGACTAGCACAGATACGCAGTATTTT.

The table lists this clone with a count of one. This chain uses TRBV28 with TRBJ2-7; weak D call: TRBD1 (5 bases). Germline V gives CDR1 MDHEN, CDR2 SYDVKM. CDR3 length: 14 amino acids. The V end lost 6 bases, the J end lost 5 bases, and 17 bases lay between the germline ends. As DNA, the CDR3 is TGTGCCAGCAGGACCCCAGGGTATAACGACGAGCAGTACTTC. The encoded protein is CASRTPGYNDEQYF.

The V gene is TRBV9, the J gene TRBJ2-2; 7 bases are a match to TRBD2. This CDR3 spans 15 amino acids. Germline CDR1 and CDR2: SGDLS and YYNGEE. Germline trimming cut 2 bases from V and 1 base from J; bases unmatched to any gene: 2. The CDR3 protein is CASSVGGRNTGELFF. In DNA form, the CDR3 reads TGTGCCAGCAGCGTCGGCGGGAGGAACACCGGGGAGCTGTTTTTT.

This clone counts as medium-sized. This chain connects TRBV29-1 to TRBJ2-7; possibly TRBD2 for D (5 bases). CDR1 and CDR2 from the germline V gene are SQVTM and ANQGSEA. CDR3 length: 14 residues. The germline V and J ends were trimmed by 3 bases and 5 bases, with 17 bases remaining between them. CDR3: CSVEDPDLYHEQYF. The CDR3 bases are TGCAGCGTTGAGGATCCGGACTTATACCACGAGCAGTACTTC.

CDR3 sequence: CASSVGGQGAVEQFF. CDR3 nucleotide sequence: TGTGCCAGCAGCGTAGGAGGGCAAGGGGCCGTTGAGCAGTTCTTC. The genes are TRBV9 and TRBJ2-1, with D perhaps being TRBD1 or TRBD2 (5 bases each). In germline, CDR1 is SGDLS, CDR2 YYNGEE. V dropped 0 bases and J dropped 9 bases, with 16 bases sitting between them. This CDR3 has 15 residues.

This clone was seen just once. This chain joins TRBV15 and TRBJ2-1, with a weak D call TRBD1 (5 bases). Germline CDR1 is LNHNV and CDR2 is YYDKDF (reference sequence). Trimming shortened V by 0 bases and J by 5 bases, and 8 bases separated the two germline ends. The CDR3 extends over 14 amino acids. CDR3 residues: CATSRDGRDNEQFF. For the CDR3, the DNA is TGTGCCACCAGCAGAGATGGCAGGGACAATGAGCAGTTCTTC. Drawing the rest from reference TRBV15 and TRBJ2-1, the complete variable domain is DAMVIQNPRYQVTQFGKPVTLSCSQTLNHNVMYWYQQKSSQAPKLLFHYYDKDFNNEADTPDNFQSRRPNTSFCFLDIRSPGLGDTAMYLCATSRDGRDNEQFFGPGTRLTVL.

This sequence joins TRBV11-2 and TRBJ1-5; TRBD1 matches 10 bases. The CDR3 runs 13 residues. The V gene's germline CDR1 is SGHAT and CDR2 FQNNGV. V shed 6 bases, J shed 5 bases, and the junction held 1 base outside the gene matches. The CDR3 nucleotides read TGTGCCAGCAGGGACAGGGGGGATCAGCCCCAGCATTTT. Translating gives CASRDRGDQPQHF.

The genes are TRBV27 and TRBJ1-2; D unresolved. Germline loops: CDR1 MNHEY, CDR2 SMNVEV (reference sequence). Between the trimmed V and J ends, which lost 6 bases and 0 bases, there was a span of 5 bases. The CDR3 contains 12 residues. The DNA of the CDR3 is TGTGCCAGCAGAGTTCCTAACTATGGCTACACCTTC. Translating it yields CASRVPNYGYTF.

This chain uses TRBV11-2 with TRBJ2-7; 7 nucleotides match TRBD2. The CDR3 spans 15 residues. Germline V gene data show CDR1 as SGHAT and CDR2 as FQNNGV. V shed 5 bases and J 5 bases; nucleotides not matched to a gene: 12. In nucleotides, the CDR3 is TGTGCCAGCAGCCTGTCAGGAGGGAGGGCCCACGAGCAGTACTTC. Translated: CASSLSGGRAHEQYF.

The chain's CDR3 is CASSIGTDSGNTIYF. CDR3 coding DNA: TGTGCCAGCAGCATCGGGACAGACTCTGGAAACACCATATATTTT. The chain has TRBV11-3 and TRBJ1-3; 7 bases align to TRBD1. With 5 bases clipped from V and 0 bases from J, the junction kept 4 bases outside the gene matches. The CDR3 runs to 15 residues. Germline CDR1 reads SGHNT; CDR2 reads YENEEA.

The chain has TRBV19 and TRBJ1-2; maybe TRBD1 (5 bases). V lost 9 bases to trimming and J lost 2 bases, with 16 bases between them. Germline CDR1 reads LNHDA; CDR2 reads SQIVND (reference sequence). This CDR3 region has 14 residues. The CDR3 protein is CASRVLRDNYGYTF. The CDR3 DNA follows: TGTGCCAGCAGGGTCTTACGGGACAACTATGGCTACACCTTC.

The chain recombines TRBV9 with TRBJ1-2, with 8 positions matching TRBD1. The V gene's germline CDR1 is SGDLS and CDR2 YYNGEE. Germline trimming cut 4 bases from V and 8 bases from J; bases unmatched to any gene: 7. This CDR3 region has 13 residues. CDR3 DNA sequence: TGTGCCAGCAGCTCTCGGACAGGGTGGGGCTACACCTTC. As protein: CASSSRTGWGYTF. Drawing the rest from reference TRBV9 and TRBJ1-2, the complete variable domain is DSGVTQTPKHLITATGQRVTLRCSPRSGDLSVYWYQQSLDQGLQFLIQYYNGEERAKGNILERFSAQQFPDLHSELNLSSLELGDSALYFCASSSRTGWGYTFGSGTRLTVV.

This rearrangement joins TRBV5-1 to TRBJ2-2; 10 positions agree with TRBD2. The CDR3 is made up of 16 amino acids. Germline CDR1 reads SGHRS; CDR2 reads YFSETQ. The trim removed 3 bases at V and 2 bases at J, leaving 4 bases unmatched. CDR3 DNA sequence: TGCGCCAGCAGCTCCCCTAGCGGGAGCAACACCGGGGAGCTGTTTTTT. It specifies CASSSPSGSNTGELFF. Together with reference TRBV5-1 and TRBJ2-2, the CDR3 gives the full variable domain: KAGVTQTPRYLIKTRGQQVTLSCSPISGHRSVSWYQQTPGQGLQFLFEYFSETQRNKGNFPGRFSGRQFSNSRSEMNVSTLELGDSALYLCASSSPSGSNTGELFFGEGSRLTVL.

The chain is built from TRBV5-5 and TRBJ2-1; a weak D match, TRBD2 (5 bases). CDR1 is SGHKS, CDR2 YYEKEE, per germline (reference sequence). The CDR3 totals 15 residues. The ends were cut back, 0 bases at V and 7 bases at J, with 14 bases in the middle. CDR3 in DNA: TGTGCCAGCAGCTTGGACGGCGGGCCATGGAATGAGCAGTTCTTC. Protein product: CASSLDGGPWNEQFF.

The chain uses TRBV2 and TRBJ2-7; tentatively, D is TRBD2 (5 bases). V lost 6 bases and J 3 bases, leaving 18 bases between the germline ends. This CDR3 has 15 amino acids. Germline CDR1 SNHLY, CDR2 FYNNEI. CDR3 in amino acids: CASRPTRSPVYEQYF. CDR3 DNA: TGTGCCAGCAGGCCAACTAGATCCCCAGTCTACGAGCAGTACTTC. Full variable domain (missing parts from reference TRBV2 and TRBJ2-7): EPEVTQTPSHQVTQMGQEVILRCVPISNHLYFYWYRQILGQKVEFLVSFYNNEISEKSEIFDDQFSVERPDGSNFTLKIRSTKLEDSAMYFCASRPTRSPVYEQYFGPGTRLTVT.

CDR3 sequence: CASSLAGGFANTGELFF. The CDR3 nucleotides are TGTGCCAGCAGCCTAGCGGGAGGATTCGCGAACACCGGGGAGCTGTTTTTT. The chain has TRBV9 and TRBJ2-2; 11 nucleotides line up with TRBD2. The germline V gene encodes CDR1 SGDLS and CDR2 YYNGEE. CDR3 length equals 17 residues. Trimming took 4 bases from V and 0 from J; bases not matched to a gene: 5.

The chain combines TRBV19 with TRBJ1-1; 9 nucleotides align to TRBD1. V shed 5 bases, J shed 4 bases, and the junction held 5 bases outside the gene matches. Germline V gene data show CDR1 as LNHDA and CDR2 as SQIVND (reference sequence). This CDR3 contains 14 residues. The CDR3 DNA is TGTGCCAGTAGTTTGGGACAGGGCCTCACTGAAGCTTTCTTT. Protein sequence: CASSLGQGLTEAFF.

V and J are TRBV5-6 and TRBJ2-4; D perhaps matches TRBD2 (5 bases). The V gene's germline CDR1 is SGHDT and CDR2 YYEEEE. V lost 0 bases and J lost 0, with 13 bases in between. The CDR3 is 17 residues long. Written as DNA, the CDR3 is TGTGCCAGCAGCTTGGGCCAGTTAGGACTAGCCAAAAACATTCAGTACTTC. Protein product: CASSLGQLGLAKNIQYF.